This TCR beta chain was recorded in a study of cytomegalovirus exposure and HLA in healthy donors. PCR used 60 Vbeta primers and 13 Jbeta primers. Only in-frame clones appear in the TCRdb table, and some are missing; sequencing was by immunoSEQ multiplex PCR. This sample has 150,000 to 200,000 clones, with nearly 80% found just once. The specimen was PBMCs. The sequence derives from a woman between 35 and 50 years old in good health and CMV-seronegative.

CDR3 in amino acids: CASSLAGEGRNGYTF. Written as DNA, the CDR3 is TGTGCCAGCAGCTTAGCGGGGGAGGGGCGGAATGGCTACACCTTC. The J gene is TRBJ1-2, the V gene TRBV7-9; TRBD1 might be the D (5 bases). The CDR3 runs 15 residues. Trimming took 0 bases from V and 6 from J, leaving 14 bases between them. CDR1 and CDR2 from the germline V gene are SEHNR and FQNEAQ (reference sequence).